This T cell receptor beta chain was sequenced in a study of glioma-infiltrating T cells after dendritic cell vaccination. Described time point: after dendritic cell vaccination, including at tumor progression/relapse. No glioblastoma patient carried an isocitrate dehydrogenase mutation. Blood PBMC samples: pre-vaccination, two weeks post third vaccination, and at tumor progression. The primer mix had 60 V beta and 13 J beta primers. The method was immunoSEQ multiplex PCR; TCRdb's version includes in-frame clones alone and lacks a portion of them. The sample has over 90,000 clones; approximately 80% are singletons. Germline V gives CDR1 SEHNR, CDR2 FQNEAQ (reference sequence). The CDR3 loop spans 13 amino acids. Trimming cost V 2 bases and J 4 bases, with 6 bases left between them.

This clonotype was obtained from a human donor with glioblastoma. Sample: blood, taken after dendritic cell vaccination. The chain has TRBV7-9 and TRBJ2-1, with a tentative D call TRBD2 (5 bases). The CDR3 DNA reads as TGTGCCAGCAGCTTACGGGGATACAATGAGCAGTTCTTC. Its protein is CASSLRGYNEQFF.